One sample yielded the 26 T cell receptor beta chains listed below, sequenced in a study of blood T cell repertoires in COVID-19. TCRdb keeps only in-frame clones here, not all; method: immunoSEQ multiplex PCR. The data hold fewer than 80,000 clones, with roughly 86% observed a single time. Material: peripheral blood. These receptors were collected from a man aged 70 or older with acute or convalescent COVID-19.

V is TRBV5-6 and J is TRBJ2-7; possibly TRBD2 for D (5 bases). CDR3 size: 15 residues. V shed 2 bases and J shed 7 bases, with 19 bases lying between them. Germline CDR1 reads SGHDT; CDR2 reads YYEEEE. The CDR3: CASSFGLIGSGEQYF. In DNA form, the CDR3 reads TGTGCCAGCAGCTTTGGACTCATCGGATCTGGAGAGCAGTACTTC.

The chain uses TRBV6-6 and TRBJ1-6, with 7 bases identical to TRBD1. This CDR3 contains 17 residues. V was pared by 5 bases and J by 9 bases, with 16 bases of the junction left unmatched. From germline, CDR1 is MNHNY and CDR2 SVGAGI (reference sequence). CDR3: CASSHQDRAISISPLHF. The CDR3, as DNA: TGTGCCAGCAGTCACCAAGACAGGGCTATATCTATTTCACCCCTCCACTTT.

This clone showed up just once. The CDR3 loop reads CASSGHGTDYGYTF. CDR3 bases: TGTGCCAGCAGCGGACACGGGACAGACTATGGCTACACCTTC. J is TRBJ1-2 and V is TRBV3-1 (or the pseudogene TRBV3-2); 7 nucleotides match TRBD1. CDR3 length: 14 residues. CDR1 and CDR2 from the germline V gene are LGHDT and YNNKEL (reference sequence). Germline trimming cut 5 bases from V and 3 bases from J; bases unmatched to any gene: 6.

This rearrangement joins TRBV9 to TRBJ1-1; TRBD1 matches at 8 bases. Germline V gene lookup returns CDR1 SGDLS and CDR2 YYNGEE. J lost 1 base, V lost 3 bases, and 5 bases had no gene match. The CDR3 runs 15 residues. The CDR3 nucleotides are TGTGCCAGCAGCGCCGGACAGGGAGGGAACACTGAAGCTTTCTTT. It translates to CASSAGQGGNTEAFF.

CDR3 coding DNA: TGTGCCTGGGGGGACAGGGGACATCAGCCCCAGCATTTT. Its translation is CAWGDRGHQPQHF. The chain is built from TRBV30 and TRBJ1-5, with 10 bases lining up with TRBD1. CDR3 length: 13 amino acids. CDR1 and CDR2 from the germline V gene are GTSNPN and SVGIG (reference sequence). J was trimmed by 5 bases and V by 5 bases; bases with no gene match: 3. The whole variable domain, remainder taken from reference TRBV30 and TRBJ1-5, is SQTIHQWPATLVQPVGSPLSLECTVEGTSNPNLYWYRQAAGRGLQLLFYSVGIGQISSEVPQNLSASRPQDRQFILSSKKLLLSDSGFYLCAWGDRGHQPQHFGDGTRLSIL.

CDR3 sequence reads: CASRAGDYGYTF. CDR3 bases: TGTGCCAGCAGGGCCGGGGACTATGGCTACACCTTC. V gene TRBV7-9 combines with J gene TRBJ1-2; D is unresolved. From germline, CDR1 is SEHNR and CDR2 FQNEAQ (reference sequence). This CDR3 has 12 amino acids. The V end was cut by 6 bases, the J end by 3 bases, with 8 bases between.

The chain combines TRBV3-1 (or the pseudogene TRBV3-2) with TRBJ2-1, with a weak D call TRBD2 (5 bases). This CDR3 comprises 16 residues. Trimming stripped 1 base from V and 9 bases from J, with 19 bases between. Germline V lookup: CDR1 LGHDT, CDR2 YNNKEL (reference sequence). The CDR3 loop is CASSQGLRGSPREQFF. The CDR3 coding sequence is TGTGCCAGCAGCCAAGGTTTACGAGGGAGTCCCCGTGAGCAGTTCTTC.

This clone has only a few counts. V usage is TRBV20-1 and J usage is TRBJ1-5, with a possible D match to TRBD1 (5 bases). Germline loops: CDR1 DFQATT, CDR2 SNEGSKA (reference sequence). The CDR3 has 17 residues. V lost 3 bases and J lost 2, with 20 bases in between. The CDR3 here is CSASGRFGGSGNQPQHF. Written as DNA, the CDR3 is TGCAGTGCTAGTGGACGGTTCGGGGGATCGGGCAATCAGCCCCAGCATTTT.

V usage is TRBV5-1 and J usage is TRBJ2-5; perhaps TRBD1 as D (6 bases). The CDR3 runs 14 residues. V was pared by 4 bases and J by 0 bases, with 10 bases between. Per the germline V gene, CDR1 is SGHRS and CDR2 is YFSETQ. CDR3 region: CASSTHRDQETQYF. The CDR3 bases are TGCGCCAGCAGCACACACAGGGACCAAGAGACCCAGTACTTC.

This clone has a handful of counts. This chain uses TRBV5-6 with TRBJ2-3; 7 bases are shared with TRBD1. CDR1 and CDR2 from the germline V gene are SGHDT and YYEEEE. The V and J ends lost 3 bases and 2 bases, in that order; junction bases with no gene match: 3. CDR3 size: 14 residues. The CDR3 loop is CASSSTGVTDTQYF. As DNA, the CDR3 is TGTGCCAGCAGCTCCACAGGGGTCACAGATACGCAGTATTTT.

V is TRBV7-8 and J is TRBJ1-3, with D perhaps matching TRBD1 (6 bases). Germline V lookup: CDR1 SGHVS, CDR2 FQNEAQ. This CDR3 has 15 amino acids. V lost 2 bases to trimming and J lost 2 bases, with 10 bases between them. The CDR3 loop is CASSLHEGAGNTIYF. As DNA, the CDR3 is TGTGCCAGCAGCTTACACGAGGGGGCTGGAAACACCATATATTTT.

This clone has only one observation. This sequence joins TRBV3-1 (or the pseudogene TRBV3-2) and TRBJ1-6; 10 nucleotides match TRBD1. The germline CDR1 and CDR2 sequences are LGHDT and YNNKEL (reference sequence). The CDR3 contains 14 residues. The V segment lost 5 bases and the J segment 9 bases; nucleotides outside the gene matches: 4. CDR3 coding DNA: TGTGCCAGCAGCTCCGGGACAGGGGTTTCACCCCTCCACTTT. This encodes CASSSGTGVSPLHF.

The genes are TRBV24-1 and TRBJ2-3; 9 positions match TRBD2. The germline CDR1 and CDR2 sequences are KGHDR and SFDVKD. V was pared by 0 bases and J by 4 bases, with 4 bases of the junction left unmatched. The CDR3 contains 16 residues. As DNA, the CDR3 is TGTGCCACCAGTGATTTGAGGGCGGGAGGGGCAGATACGCAGTATTTT. This gives the protein CATSDLRAGGADTQYF.

The genes are TRBV19 and TRBJ2-2, with TRBD1 matching 10 bases. The CDR3 contains 15 residues. CDR1 and CDR2 from the germline V gene are LNHDA and SQIVND (reference sequence). Unmatched junction bases numbered 7, after V lost 7 bases and J lost 5 bases. The CDR3 is CASNNRQGATGELFF. CDR3 in DNA: TGTGCCAGTAACAACAGACAGGGGGCAACCGGGGAGCTGTTTTTT.

In this sample, this clone turned up once. The chain links TRBV10-3 to TRBJ2-2, with 15 bases lining up with TRBD2. J gave up 6 bases and V 4 bases, and 12 bases lay outside the gene matches. The CDR3 totals 19 residues. The germline V gene encodes CDR1 ENHRY and CDR2 SYGVKD. This CDR3 reads CAISGAGLAGGTPPGELFF. The CDR3 nucleotides are TGTGCCATCAGTGGAGCGGGACTAGCGGGAGGCACGCCTCCCGGGGAGCTGTTTTTT.

The chain joins TRBV11-3 to TRBJ2-2; D gene ambiguous. CDR1 is SGHNT and CDR2 is YENEEA in the germline V gene. The CDR3 spans 12 residues. Trimming left V 2 bases short and J 7 bases short, with 5 bases between. The CDR3 reads CASSLKSGELFF. The DNA of the CDR3 is TGTGCCAGCAGCTTAAAGAGCGGGGAGCTGTTTTTT.

The chain couples TRBV6-5 to TRBJ2-7, with D tentatively TRBD1 (5 bases). This CDR3 region has 13 residues. CDR1 and CDR2 from the germline V gene are MNHEY and SVGAGI. The V end was cut by 7 bases, the J end by 6 bases, with 16 bases between. The CDR3 nucleotides read TGTGCCAGCACTAGTACAGGTCGGTCCGAGCAGTACTTC. This codes for CASTSTGRSEQYF.

The V gene is TRBV3-1 (or the pseudogene TRBV3-2), the J gene TRBJ1-4; 11 positions match TRBD1. CDR1 LGHDT and CDR2 YNNKEL come from the germline V gene (reference sequence). Trimming removed 2 bases from V and 9 bases from J; junction bases left unmatched: 5. The CDR3 has 15 amino acids. DNA for the CDR3: TGTGCCAGCAGCCAAAAGGGACAGGGGGGTAAAAAACTGTTTTTT. It specifies CASSQKGQGGKKLFF.

This rearrangement joins TRBV19 to TRBJ1-4, with 7 bases fitting TRBD1. With V trimmed by 9 bases and J by 4 bases, 11 bases remained unmatched. The CDR3 has 15 residues. CDR1 LNHDA and CDR2 SQIVND come from the germline V gene (reference sequence). In nucleotides, the CDR3 is TGTGCCAGCTCAGATACAGGGGTCCTTAATGAAAAACTGTTTTTT. Translation gives CASSDTGVLNEKLFF.

This chain joins TRBV6-6 and TRBJ1-2; possibly TRBD1 for D (5 bases). Trimming took off 2 bases at V and 2 bases at J, with 9 bases between the two ends. The CDR3 extends over 14 amino acids. Germline loops: CDR1 MNHNY, CDR2 SVGAGI (reference sequence). The CDR3 is CASSYDPGNYGYTF. CDR3 sequence (DNA): TGTGCCAGCAGTTACGATCCAGGGAACTATGGCTACACCTTC.

This clone was seen a few times. V usage is TRBV30 and J usage is TRBJ1-5, with D unclear. The CDR3 length is 17 residues. CDR1 GTSNPN and CDR2 SVGIG come from the germline V gene (reference sequence). Between the trimmed V and J ends, which lost 0 bases and 2 bases, there was a span of 17 bases. The CDR3 sequence is CAWSVAIGMGGNQPQHF. The CDR3 DNA sequence: TGTGCCTGGAGTGTAGCAATTGGGATGGGAGGCAATCAGCCCCAGCATTTT. Supplemented by reference TRBV30 and TRBJ1-5, the full variable domain reads SQTIHQWPATLVQPVGSPLSLECTVEGTSNPNLYWYRQAAGRGLQLLFYSVGIGQISSEVPQNLSASRPQDRQFILSSKKLLLSDSGFYLCAWSVAIGMGGNQPQHFGDGTRLSIL.

The chain is built from TRBV9 and TRBJ2-1; 8 bases fit TRBD2. Germline CDR1 and CDR2: SGDLS and YYNGEE. With 4 bases clipped from V and 4 bases from J, the junction kept 7 bases outside the gene matches. This CDR3 is 15 amino acids long. The DNA for the CDR3 is TGTGCCAGCAGCCCCCCGGGACTAGGATACAATGAGCAGTTCTTC. Encoded protein: CASSPPGLGYNEQFF.

The V call is TRBV7-3, the J call TRBJ2-7, with a weak D call TRBD2 (6 bases). The V end lost 1 base, the J end lost 2 bases, and 9 bases lay between the germline ends. The germline gives CDR1 SGHTA, CDR2 FQGTGA. This CDR3 contains 14 residues. This CDR3 reads CASSLKTGAYEQYF. The CDR3 DNA sequence: TGTGCCAGCAGCTTAAAAACGGGAGCCTACGAGCAGTACTTC.

This clone occurred a few times. The chain employs TRBV7-9 and TRBJ1-6, with D unclear. This CDR3 is built from 17 residues. V dropped 3 bases and J dropped 3 bases, with 15 bases sitting between them. Looked up from germline, CDR1 is SEHNR and CDR2 is FQNEAQ (reference sequence). CDR3 protein: CASSFGFGSNYNSPLHF. In nucleotides, the CDR3 is TGTGCCAGCAGCTTCGGATTCGGGAGCAACTATAATTCACCCCTCCACTTT.

Concerning this clone itself: In the same sample, other DNA sequences code for this CDR3. J is TRBJ2-7 and V is TRBV12-3 or TRBV12-4; possible D gene TRBD1, 6 bases. The CDR3 totals 12 residues. V was trimmed by 5 bases and J by 4 bases, leaving 9 bases between them. This CDR3 is CASSPGQYEQYF. Here the CDR3 DNA reads TGTGCCAGCAGTCCGGGACAATACGAGCAGTACTTC.

This chain links TRBV19 with TRBJ1-5, with 8 bases matching TRBD1. This CDR3 has 16 amino acids. The V gene's germline CDR1 is LNHDA and CDR2 SQIVND (reference sequence). The J segment lost 3 bases and the V segment lost 5 bases, leaving 9 bases of the junction unmatched. CDR3 sequence reads: CASSPRDRGNNQPQHF. CDR3 in DNA: TGTGCCAGTAGTCCACGAGACAGGGGTAACAATCAGCCCCAGCATTTT.